Each of the 26 T cell receptor beta chains below was sequenced from the same sample in a study of blood T cell repertoires in COVID-19. Method: immunoSEQ multiplex PCR; TCRdb's copy keeps in-frame clones and lacks some. This sample yields approximately 100,000 clones, of which 65% to 85% are seen a single time; 4% to 5.5% belongs to the top ten. Sequenced material: peripheral blood. The receptors here all came from a man between 60 and 75 years old with acute or convalescent COVID-19.

The J gene is TRBJ2-2, the V gene TRBV5-1; 9 bases map to TRBD2. V lost 3 bases, J lost 0 bases, and 15 bases stayed unmatched. Germline V gene sequence: CDR1 SGHRS, CDR2 YFSETQ. The CDR3 consists of 20 residues. CDR3 DNA: TGCGCCAGCAGCTCCCTAGCGGGATACCCCCCCTATCCGAACACCGGGGAGCTGTTTTTT. It specifies CASSSLAGYPPYPNTGELFF.

The V and J genes are TRBV7-3 and TRBJ2-4, with D tentatively TRBD2 (7 bases). Trimming cost V 8 bases and J 5 bases, with 19 bases left between them. Per the germline V gene, CDR1 is SGHTA and CDR2 is FQGTGA. The CDR3 runs 15 residues. The CDR3 spells CASAEGGGRENIQYF. The CDR3 region has the DNA TGTGCCAGCGCCGAAGGGGGTGGGAGGGAAAACATTCAGTACTTC.

V and J are TRBV6-2 or TRBV6-3 and TRBJ1-1; 8 nucleotides agree with TRBD1. The CDR3 loop spans 13 amino acids. In germline, CDR1 is MNHEY, CDR2 SVGEGT. Losses at the gene ends were 4 bases for V and 7 bases for J; bases not matched to a gene: 5. CDR3 residues: CASSFGQGLEAFF. For the CDR3, the DNA is TGTGCCAGCAGTTTCGGACAGGGCCTTGAAGCTTTCTTT.

This chain connects TRBV3-1 (or the pseudogene TRBV3-2) to TRBJ2-1, with a possible D match to TRBD2 (5 bases). CDR3 length equals 14 residues. Germline V CDR1 and CDR2: LGHDT, YNNKEL (reference sequence). The V end lost 1 base, the J end lost 3 bases, and 7 bases lay between the germline ends. The CDR3 DNA follows: TGTGCCAGCAGCCAAGTTGAGGGCTACAATGAGCAGTTCTTC. Protein: CASSQVEGYNEQFF.

The chain uses TRBV19 and TRBJ2-1, with 8 bases that match TRBD2. Unmatched junction bases numbered 3, after V lost 4 bases and J lost 1 base. This CDR3 comprises 15 residues. Germline V gives CDR1 LNHDA, CDR2 SQIVND (reference sequence). CDR3 coding DNA: TGTGCCAGTAGTAAGACTAGCGAGTCCTACAATGAGCAGTTCTTC. Translated, it gives CASSKTSESYNEQFF.

The chain is built from TRBV7-2 and TRBJ1-2, with 7 bases that match TRBD1. The junction had 11 bases not matched to a gene; V was cut back by 5 bases and J by 2 bases. This CDR3 spans 16 amino acids. The germline V gene encodes CDR1 SGHTA and CDR2 FQGNSA. The CDR3 DNA reads TGTGCCAGCAGCGATTGGGGACAGAGCTCAAACTATGGCTACACCTTC. Its translation: CASSDWGQSSNYGYTF. The whole variable domain, remainder taken from reference TRBV7-2 and TRBJ1-2, is GAGVSQSPSNKVTEKGKDVELRCDPISGHTALYWYRQSLGQGLEFLIYFQGNSAPDKSGLPSDRFSAERTGGSVSTLTIQRTQQEDSAVYLCASSDWGQSSNYGYTFGSGTRLTVV.

This chain joins TRBV19 and TRBJ2-1; TRBD1 is a possible D gene (5 bases). The V gene lost 3 bases and the J gene lost 2 bases, with 11 bases spanning the gap. CDR3 length: 15 residues. The germline V gene has CDR1 LNHDA and CDR2 SQIVND (reference sequence). The CDR3 reads CASSIYMDTYNEQFF. Written as DNA, the CDR3 is TGTGCCAGTAGTATTTACATGGACACCTACAATGAGCAGTTCTTC.

The chain has TRBV9 and TRBJ1-6, with D unresolved. Between the trimmed V and J ends, which lost 2 bases and 8 bases, there was a span of 14 bases. From germline, CDR1 is SGDLS and CDR2 YYNGEE. The CDR3 spans 15 residues. In DNA form, the CDR3 reads TGTGCCAGCAGCGTGCGCCCCTCTATTGATTCACCCCTCCACTTT. This codes for CASSVRPSIDSPLHF.

The chain links TRBV2 to TRBJ2-7; TRBD2 might be the D (5 bases). The CDR3 has 12 amino acids. Germline V CDR1 and CDR2: SNHLY, FYNNEI. Trimming removed 2 bases from V and 4 bases from J, with 6 bases in between. The CDR3 DNA reads as TGTGCCAGCAGTGAATGGGAGTACGAGCAGTACTTC. It encodes CASSEWEYEQYF.

V usage is TRBV27 and J usage is TRBJ1-2; possibly TRBD1 for D (5 bases). The CDR3 has 15 amino acids. Germline lookup yields CDR1 MNHEY and CDR2 SMNVEV (reference sequence). V was pared by 2 bases and J by 6 bases, with 16 bases between. CDR3 sequence reads: CASSLRRGEPHGYTF. The DNA of the CDR3 is TGTGCCAGCAGTTTACGACGGGGGGAACCTCATGGCTACACCTTC.

V is TRBV28 and J is TRBJ2-7; a possible D gene is TRBD2 (7 bases). CDR3 length: 15 amino acids. CDR1 and CDR2 (germline): MDHEN, SYDVKM. Trimming removed 7 bases from V and 3 bases from J, with 19 bases in between. The CDR3 DNA reads TGTGCCAGCAATACCCCCGGCGGGGGCAGCTACGAGCAGTACTTC. It specifies CASNTPGGGSYEQYF. The whole variable domain, remainder taken from reference TRBV28 and TRBJ2-7, is DVKVTQSSRYLVKRTGEKVFLECVQDMDHENMFWYRQDPGLGLRLIYFSYDVKMKEKGDIPEGYSVSREKKERFSLILESASTNQTSMYLCASNTPGGGSYEQYFGPGTRLTVT.

This clone has just one count. This chain joins TRBV9 and TRBJ1-1; TRBD1 matches 9 bases. CDR3 length equals 14 residues. V trimming: 2 bases; J trimming: 4 bases; junction bases outside the gene matches: 3. Germline V lookup: CDR1 SGDLS, CDR2 YYNGEE. The chain's CDR3 is CASSVGQGPTEAFF. In nucleotides, the CDR3 is TGTGCCAGCAGCGTGGGACAGGGACCCACTGAAGCTTTCTTT.

The V and J genes are TRBV15 and TRBJ2-7; D gene uncertain. The CDR3 is 15 residues long. Trimming removed 4 bases from V and 2 bases from J, with 15 bases in between. Germline loops: CDR1 LNHNV, CDR2 YYDKDF (reference sequence). The CDR3, as DNA: TGTGCCACCAGCACACAGACCTCAGCCACCTACGAGCAGTACTTC. Amino acids: CATSTQTSATYEQYF.

The chain recombines TRBV6-5 with TRBJ1-1; 7 bases are a match to TRBD1. Germline V gene sequence: CDR1 MNHEY, CDR2 SVGAGI. The CDR3 totals 15 residues. V trimming: 6 bases; J trimming: 6 bases; junction bases outside the gene matches: 13. The CDR3 nucleotides read TGTGCCAGCAGCATAGGTGGACAGGTGAATGCTGAAGCTTTCTTT. Encoded protein: CASSIGGQVNAEAFF.

The gene calls are TRBV2 and TRBJ1-1; TRBD1 agrees at 7 bases. The germline gives CDR1 SNHLY, CDR2 FYNNEI. This CDR3 is 15 amino acids long. Trimming removed 5 bases from V and 6 bases from J; junction bases left unmatched: 12. CDR3 DNA: TGTGCCAGCAGTTCACGGACAGGTCAGGGTCCTGAAGCTTTCTTT. Its protein product is CASSSRTGQGPEAFF.

The rearrangement links TRBV5-1 to TRBJ2-5, with 8 bases fitting TRBD1. CDR1 is SGHRS, CDR2 YFSETQ, per germline. With 0 bases clipped from V and 5 bases from J, the junction kept 6 bases outside the gene matches. The CDR3 length is 15 residues. As DNA, the CDR3 is TGCGCCAGCAGCTTGGCCTCAGGGGGCTGGGAGACCCAGTACTTC. Its translation is CASSLASGGWETQYF.

CDR3 in amino acids: CASGLLVPNSNTGELFF. CDR3 in DNA: TGTGCTAGTGGTTTGTTAGTCCCGAACTCGAACACCGGGGAGCTGTTTTTT. The J gene is TRBJ2-2, the V gene TRBV12-5; no reliable D call. Germline lookup yields CDR1 LGHNT and CDR2 FRNRAP. Trimming took off 2 bases at V and 0 bases at J, with 13 bases between the two ends. CDR3 length: 17 amino acids.

This clone was recorded once. At one boundary the junction diverges from the germline segment, which might be a read error. V usage is TRBV10-3 and J usage is TRBJ2-7; TRBD1 aligns across 12 bases. There are 14 residues in the CDR3. Germline loops: CDR1 ENHRY, CDR2 SYGVKD. As DNA, the CDR3 is TGTGCCATCAGTGGGGGACAGGGGGCCTACGAGCAGTATTTC. Translation gives CAISGGQGAYEQYF.

CDR3 DNA sequence: TGTGCCAGCAGCTTGACCGACAGGGGTGCTAACTATGGCTACACCTTC. Translation: CASSLTDRGANYGYTF. V and J are TRBV7-2 and TRBJ1-2; the match to TRBD1 covers 8 bases. Trimming at V came to 3 bases and at J to 0 bases, leaving 6 bases not matched to a gene. Germline V gene sequence: CDR1 SGHTA, CDR2 FQGNSA. This CDR3 spans 16 amino acids.

V usage is TRBV9 and J usage is TRBJ2-1; TRBD1 matches at 7 bases. CDR3 length: 15 residues. CDR1 SGDLS and CDR2 YYNGEE come from the germline V gene. V was pared by 0 bases and J by 4 bases, with 4 bases of the junction left unmatched. Here the CDR3 DNA reads TGTGCCAGCAGCGTAGAGGGGGCCGGGTACAATGAGCAGTTCTTC. Amino acid sequence: CASSVEGAGYNEQFF. Based on the CDR3 plus reference TRBV9 and TRBJ2-1, the full variable domain is DSGVTQTPKHLITATGQRVTLRCSPRSGDLSVYWYQQSLDQGLQFLIQYYNGEERAKGNILERFSAQQFPDLHSELNLSSLELGDSALYFCASSVEGAGYNEQFFGPGTRLTVL.

V is TRBV27 and J is TRBJ2-7; 11 bases fit TRBD1. CDR3 length equals 15 residues. Trimming took 5 bases from V and 4 from J; bases not matched to a gene: 7. Per germline, CDR1 MNHEY and CDR2 SMNVEV (reference sequence). CDR3: CASSKTGTGGYEQYF. The DNA of the CDR3 is TGTGCCAGCAGTAAAACCGGGACAGGGGGTTACGAGCAGTACTTC.

This clone was counted between two and nine times. V gene TRBV23-1 combines with J gene TRBJ2-7, with 8 positions matching TRBD2. TRBV23-1 is flagged as an ORF with uncertain function. The V and J ends lost 1 base and 0 bases, in that order; junction bases with no gene match: 17. The CDR3 has 20 amino acids. The chain's CDR3 is CASSQYSNGTPGGSSYEQYF. Written as DNA, the CDR3 is TGCGCCAGCAGTCAATATAGTAACGGGACCCCGGGGGGGAGCTCCTACGAGCAGTACTTC.

CDR3 residues: CASSLGSEQGRELFF. Written as DNA, the CDR3 is TGTGCCAGCAGCTTGGGCTCCGAACAGGGGCGGGAGCTGTTTTTT. The chain carries TRBV11-3 and TRBJ2-2; 7 bases map to TRBD1. CDR3 length: 15 amino acids. V dropped 3 bases and J dropped 9; count of bases not matched to a gene: 10. The V gene's germline CDR1 is SGHNT and CDR2 YENEEA.

The genes are TRBV2 and TRBJ1-6; TRBD1 matches at 9 bases. This CDR3 spans 19 amino acids. Looked up from germline, CDR1 is SNHLY and CDR2 is FYNNEI. V was pared by 4 bases and J by 2 bases, with 12 bases of the junction left unmatched. Written as DNA, the CDR3 is TGTGCCAGCAGTGGTGCCTCAGCGGACAGGGGACCCTATAATTCACCCCTCCACTTT. Translated, it gives CASSGASADRGPYNSPLHF.

CDR3 sequence reads: CASSGTGYRAGELFF. CDR3 nucleotide sequence: TGTGCCAGCAGCGGGACAGGGTACAGGGCCGGGGAGCTGTTTTTT. The rearrangement joins TRBV5-4 to TRBJ2-2; 9 nucleotides align to TRBD1. This CDR3 has 15 residues. V lost 4 bases to trimming and J lost 6 bases; unmatched junction nucleotides: 7. Germline V gene data show CDR1 as SGHNT and CDR2 as YYREEE (reference sequence).

The chain uses TRBV5-1 and TRBJ2-1; weak D call: TRBD2 (5 bases). Germline CDR1 and CDR2: SGHRS and YFSETQ. The CDR3 length is 14 residues. Trimming took 2 bases from V and 14 from J, leaving 20 bases between them. DNA for the CDR3: TGCGCCAGCAGCTTCGCCACTGACTACCCTGGGGAGTTCTTC. Translating it yields CASSFATDYPGEFF.